What follows describes a single T cell receptor beta chain. The CDR3 contains 13 residues. In germline, CDR1 is SGHNT, CDR2 YENEEA. The junction had 3 bases not matched to a gene; V was cut back by 4 bases and J by 7 bases. Libraries were prepared by immunoSEQ multiplex PCR; TCRdb keeps only in-frame clonotypes and omits some of them. Of about 150,000 clones listed, 87% were seen once; the top ten hold roughly 7%. This entry comes from a study of blood T cell repertoires in COVID-19. The TCR was taken from a woman aged 45-65 years who had recovered from COVID-19. The sequenced sample consisted of PBMCs or T cells enriched from blood (not recorded which). The V gene is TRBV11-3, the J gene TRBJ2-1, with 8 bases fitting TRBD1. CDR3 DNA sequence: TGTGCCAGCAGCTCTAACAGGGGGAATGAGCAGTTCTTC. It codes for CASSSNRGNEQFF.